Presented here are 14 T cell receptor beta chains from one specimen sequenced in a study of CD8 T cells in ankylosing spondylitis. Whole-study findings and limits: A motif of under ten highly homologous TCR beta variants was seen as apparently characteristic of ankylosing spondylitis blood.

These receptors have no known antigen. TCRdb passed the 5' RACE reads through MiXCR, listing each CDR3 protein once. The profile shows about 700,000 distinct CDR3 sequences, over 15% of them singletons. Sequencing was performed on blood, either unsorted or a sorted T cell fraction (not recorded which). These receptors all stem from a male donor with ankylosing spondylitis.

This clonotype showed up just a few times. J is TRBJ2-7 and V is TRBV5-1; 7 nucleotides line up with TRBD2. Germline CDR1 and CDR2: SGHRS and YFSETQ. The CDR3 loop spans 14 amino acids. With V trimmed by 3 bases and J by 6 bases, 9 bases remained unmatched. CDR3 nucleotides: TGCGCCAGCAGCTCCACCTCGGGGGGAATCGAGCAGTACTTC. Its translation: CASSSTSGGIEQYF.

The CDR3 is CASSTGFNTEAFF. The CDR3 bases are TGTGCCAGCAGTACAGGGTTTAACACTGAAGCTTTCTTT. The chain links TRBV12-3 or TRBV12-4 to TRBJ1-1, with TRBD1 as a possible D gene (6 bases). The CDR3 totals 13 residues. V shed 5 bases and J shed 2 bases, with 9 bases lying between them.

This clonotype was detected only a few times. The chain carries TRBV28 and TRBJ2-1; no definite D call. The V gene's germline CDR1 is MDHEN and CDR2 SYDVKM. The CDR3 has 12 residues. The V gene lost 10 bases and the J gene lost 1 base, with 8 bases spanning the gap. The CDR3 loop reads CATKTSYNEQFF. CDR3 sequence (DNA): TGTGCCACTAAGACGTCCTACAATGAGCAGTTCTTC. The full variable domain, rest sourced from reference TRBV28 and TRBJ2-1, is DVKVTQSSRYLVKRTGEKVFLECVQDMDHENMFWYRQDPGLGLRLIYFSYDVKMKEKGDIPEGYSVSREKKERFSLILESASTNQTSMYLCATKTSYNEQFFGPGTRLTVL.

This clonotype appeared a few times. The V call is TRBV30, the J call TRBJ2-1, with D maybe TRBD2 (5 bases). This CDR3 spans 15 amino acids. Germline V gene data show CDR1 as GTSNPN and CDR2 as SVGIG (reference sequence). V was cut by 0 bases and J by 2 bases, with 11 bases left in between. CDR3 coding DNA: TGTGCCTGGAGTGTTATCAGCGGACCCTACAATGAGCAGTTCTTC. This codes for CAWSVISGPYNEQFF.

This clonotype was counted a single time. This chain joins TRBV2 and TRBJ1-5; D is unclear. This CDR3 contains 15 residues. From germline, CDR1 is SNHLY and CDR2 FYNNEI. Trimming shortened V by 7 bases and J by 0 bases, and 13 bases separated the two germline ends. The CDR3 protein is CASTPGEYSNQPQHF. CDR3 nucleotide sequence: TGTGCCAGCACCCCTGGGGAATATAGCAATCAGCCCCAGCATTTT.

This clonotype has just a few counts. The gene calls are TRBV5-1 and TRBJ2-7; 8 bases fit TRBD1. V lost 0 bases and J lost 3; bases outside the gene matches: 8. The CDR3 consists of 16 residues. The germline V gene has CDR1 SGHRS and CDR2 YFSETQ. The CDR3 protein is CASSLAPDRDLYEQYF. The CDR3 DNA sequence: TGCGCCAGCAGCTTGGCCCCGGACAGGGACCTCTACGAGCAGTACTTC.

The chain is built from TRBV6-6 and TRBJ1-5; possible D gene TRBD1, 5 bases. The V and J ends lost 4 bases and 5 bases respectively, with 9 bases between them. Per the germline V gene, CDR1 is MNHNY and CDR2 is SVGAGI (reference sequence). This CDR3 has 13 residues. The CDR3 protein is CASSSPGHQPQHF. Here the CDR3 DNA reads TGTGCCAGCAGTTCCCCAGGGCATCAGCCCCAGCATTTT.

This chain connects TRBV4-1 to TRBJ2-1; 9 nucleotides agree with TRBD2. V was pared by 5 bases and J by 3 bases, with 5 bases of the junction left unmatched. Germline values: CDR1 MGHRA, CDR2 YSYEKL. This CDR3 spans 15 amino acids. CDR3 sequence: CASSSRLADYNEQFF. The CDR3 DNA is TGCGCCAGCAGCTCACGACTAGCGGACTACAATGAGCAGTTCTTC.

This clonotype was found a few times. V gene TRBV12-3 or TRBV12-4 combines with J gene TRBJ1-1, with no clear D. The V and J ends lost 4 bases and 1 base respectively, with 13 bases between them. This CDR3 is built from 15 residues. The CDR3 here is CASSSPWSGNTEAFF. The CDR3, as DNA: TGTGCCAGCAGTTCGCCCTGGTCCGGGAACACTGAAGCTTTCTTT.

This rearrangement joins TRBV7-8 to TRBJ2-7; D perhaps matches TRBD2 (5 bases). Between the trimmed V and J ends, which lost 5 bases and 3 bases, there was a span of 14 bases. Germline V gene lookup returns CDR1 SGHVS and CDR2 FQNEAQ. CDR3 length: 14 residues. CDR3 DNA: TGTGCCAGCAGCGTTAGCGCCAGCCTCTACGAGCAGTACTTC. It encodes CASSVSASLYEQYF.

This chain uses TRBV6-1 with TRBJ2-1; the match to TRBD2 covers 11 bases. V lost 5 bases to trimming and J lost 5 bases; unmatched junction nucleotides: 8. CDR1 is MNHNS, CDR2 SASEGT, per germline. CDR3 length: 16 amino acids. Here the CDR3 reads CASSPISGGADNEQFF. CDR3 nucleotide sequence: TGTGCCAGCAGTCCCATTAGCGGGGGGGCCGACAATGAGCAGTTCTTC.

The V gene is TRBV25-1, the J gene TRBJ2-7; D may be TRBD1 or TRBD2 (6 bases each). V dropped 10 bases and J dropped 3 bases, with 16 bases sitting between them. This CDR3 has 13 amino acids. The germline gives CDR1 MGHDK, CDR2 SYGVNS. The CDR3 here is CATPGGPNYEQYF. DNA for the CDR3: TGTGCCACCCCCGGGGGCCCGAACTACGAGCAGTACTTC.

The table lists this clonotype with many counts. The chain couples TRBV30 to TRBJ1-2; D is uncertain. This CDR3 has 12 amino acids. In germline, CDR1 is GTSNPN, CDR2 SVGIG (reference sequence). Trimming took off 1 base at V and 4 bases at J, with 7 bases between the two ends. CDR3 sequence (DNA): TGTGCCTGGAGTGACAAGGCCTATGGCTACACCTTC. Its translation is CAWSDKAYGYTF.

This clonotype was detected only a few times. The chain combines TRBV2 with TRBJ1-5, with 10 bases that match TRBD1. This CDR3 region has 15 residues. Germline V gene lookup returns CDR1 SNHLY and CDR2 FYNNEI. After removal of 5 bases from V and 4 bases from J, the junction contained 5 bases not matched to a gene. Here the CDR3 DNA reads TGTGCCAGCAGTTTTGACAGGGGGCGTAATCAGCCCCAGCATTTT. The encoded protein is CASSFDRGRNQPQHF.